This T cell receptor (beta chain) was retrieved from a study of cytomegalovirus exposure and HLA in healthy donors. Across the study: The approximately 130 validation repertoires were reported in a later analysis to have been generated on the same platform as the 666 first-cohort repertoires.

The protocol was immunoSEQ multiplex PCR, while the TCRdb copy is restricted to in-frame clones and leaves out a portion. The data contain roughly 150,000 clones, 89% of them singletons. Notes on the study in general: The CMV antigen specificity of a few CMV-associated chains was confirmed through in vitro analysis. The study recorded 150 to 200 TCR beta chains that were cytomegalovirus-associated. In a later analysis, first-cohort TCR clusters were found to tend to co-occur in the 120 or so validation repertoires.

This clone was seen just once. As yet, its antigen is unknown. Trimming removed 3 bases from V and 14 bases from J, with 17 bases in between. Germline CDR1 and CDR2: LNHDA and SQIVND (reference sequence). The CDR3 is 13 residues long. The source material was PBMCs. This clonotype was sampled from a woman younger than 30 in good health and CMV-seropositive. The J gene is TRBJ1-3, the V gene TRBV19; tentative D call: TRBD1 (6 bases). Here the CDR3 reads CASSIEVSGAVYF. The CDR3 nucleotides are TGTGCCAGTAGTATTGAGGTGTCAGGGGCAGTATATTTT. The full variable domain, in which reference TRBV19 and TRBJ1-3 provide the parts outside the CDR3, is DGGITQSPKYLFRKEGQNVTLSCEQNLNHDAMYWYRQDPGQGLRLIYYSQIVNDFQKGDIAEGYSVSREKKESFPLTVTSAQKNPTAFYLCASSIEVSGAVYFGEGSWLTVV.